This is a list of T cell receptor beta chains from one sample in a study of cytomegalovirus exposure and HLA in healthy donors. Here immunoSEQ multiplex PCR was the method, and the copy in TCRdb shows in-frame clones only, minus some. Seen here are approximately 100,000 clones, 70% to 80% observed once, and the top ten hold 4.1%. The specimen sequenced was PBMCs. The source of these receptors is a female donor in good health and CMV-seropositive. Each CDR3 is given with its conserved first and last residue. Size is stated for part of the rows, as once, few or many counts, or as a class when the clone is expanded.

clone_size | cdr3_length | v_call | cdr3_aa
- | 15 | TRBV6-7 | CASIAGVFEEETQYF
- | 15 | TRBV6-5 | CASSTPSEGGDEQFF
- | 15 | TRBV7-2 | CASSLAPQTGRGYTF
- | 17 | TRBV5-1 | CASSSRTSGTSTDTQYF
few | 15 | TRBV19 | CASSIHRGSTDTQYF
- | 12 | TRBV29-1 | CSVSKGDYGYTF
- | 12 | TRBV5-1 | CASSYTSDTQYF
- | 12 | TRBV30 | CAWSSVVDEQYF
- | 16 | TRBV2 | CANPGTTRALTDTQYF
- | 12 | TRBV6-6 | CASSLQADTQYF
- | 15 | TRBV11-2 | CASSLGVSHTDTQYF
- | 15 | TRBV19 | CASSIMVGPYNEQFF
- | 13 | TRBV2 | CASSGQGVDTQYF
- | 13 | TRBV2 | CASGLAFSYEQYF
- | 13 | TRBV6-1 | CASRHGLQGCYTF
- | 12 | TRBV19 | CASKARVGEAFF
- | 16 | TRBV5-1 | CASSLGGGAGKNIQYF
once | 13 | TRBV29-1 | CSVAPGGAGELFF
- | 20 | TRBV5-1 | CASSLGAAVVENPGYNEQFF
- | 14 | TRBV5-1 | CASSLTNSGNTIYF
- | 11 | TRBV30 | CAWDYQNGQFF
few | 15 | TRBV10-3 | CASAQGGEGYNEQFF
- | 14 | TRBV18 | CASSIQGSNTEAFF
- | 14 | TRBV7-8 | CASSLRAGRDTQYF
- | 15 | TRBV19 | CASSTRDRGTHEQYF
- | 12 | TRBV29-1 | CSVERGNTEAFF
- | 17 | TRBV10-3 | CAISELLGTIGGTEAFF
- | 15 | TRBV10-2 | CASSGDRGLTYGYTF
- | 13 | TRBV5-1 | CASRGQGPNEQFF
- | 14 | TRBV13 | CASSGTGVDYGYTF
- | 14 | TRBV7-9 | CANSLDKRLETQYF
- | 11 | TRBV28 | CASTGTGGYTF
- | 13 | TRBV10-1 | CASSEQGGNSQYF
- | 13 | TRBV6-5 | CATRMGAYNGQFF
- | 11 | TRBV10-2 | CATHRDGGYTF
- | 13 | TRBV15 | CATRGQGPDEAFF
- | 14 | TRBV7-2 | CASSRDSLNEKLFF
- | 13 | TRBV5-4 | CASSLVGYVEQYF
- | 17 | TRBV7-7 | CASSLQSGTSGTDTQYF
- | 14 | TRBV5-4 | CASSLEQGPYEQYF
- | 17 | TRBV9 | CASSVDPGGLLTDTQYF
- | 13 | TRBV5-6 | CASSLPGTDTQYF